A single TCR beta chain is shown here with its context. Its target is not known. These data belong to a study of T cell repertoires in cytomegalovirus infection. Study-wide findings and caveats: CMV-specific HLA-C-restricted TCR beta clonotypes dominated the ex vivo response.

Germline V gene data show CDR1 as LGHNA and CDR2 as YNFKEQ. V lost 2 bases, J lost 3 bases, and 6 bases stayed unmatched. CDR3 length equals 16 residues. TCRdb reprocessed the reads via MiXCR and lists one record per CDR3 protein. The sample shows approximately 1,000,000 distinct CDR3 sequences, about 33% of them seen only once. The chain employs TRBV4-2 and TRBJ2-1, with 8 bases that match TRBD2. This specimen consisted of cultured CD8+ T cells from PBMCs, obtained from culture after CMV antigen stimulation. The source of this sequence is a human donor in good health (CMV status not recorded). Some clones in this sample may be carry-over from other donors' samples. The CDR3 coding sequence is TGTGCCAGCAGCCAAAATAGCGGGGCCATCTACAATGAGCAGTTCTTC. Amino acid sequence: CASSQNSGAIYNEQFF.